This entry lists 29 T cell receptor beta chains sequenced from one sample in a study of regulatory T cells in long-lasting Graves disease. Investigators prepared the TCR beta libraries by applying iRepertoire HTBI primers and Arm-PCR of CDR3 regions. TCRdb re-called the multiplex PCR reads with MiXCR, one entry per CDR3 protein. The table lists about 540,000 distinct CDR3 sequences, roughly 14% of them singletons, with over 7.5% in the top ten. The time point is: newly diagnosed GD, antithyroid drugs for less than 3 months. Preparation of the TCR library used RNA extracted from PBMCs. In addition, the sample was reused for a study of T cells in Graves' hyperthyroidism and ophthalmopathy.

Sample: peripheral blood mononuclear cells (PBMCs), taken at new diagnosis, from a patient treated with antithyroid drugs. Every receptor here comes from a man aged 30 to 45 with Graves disease.

The chain employs TRBV30 and TRBJ2-1; no clear D. The CDR3 spans 12 residues. CDR1 is GTSNPN, CDR2 SVGIG, per germline (reference sequence). The CDR3 DNA reads as TGTGGGTGGAAACCCTCTCTCGGTGAGCAGTTCTTC. Its translation: CGWKPSLGEQFF.

At least ten counts were recorded for this clonotype. This chain joins TRBV9 and TRBJ2-1; D is ambiguous. V was shortened by 0 bases and J by 0 bases, with 10 bases between the two germline ends. Germline-derived CDR1 and CDR2 are SGDLS and YYNGEE. The CDR3 has 16 amino acids. The CDR3 sequence: CASSVVGRPSYNEQFF. The CDR3 coding sequence is TGTGCCAGCAGCGTAGTCGGCAGGCCCTCCTACAATGAGCAGTTCTTC.

In its sample, this clonotype was seen once. Since a much larger clone is just one base distant, this may be a read error. V gene TRBV6-2 or TRBV6-3 combines with J gene TRBJ2-3; TRBD2 might be the D (5 bases). V lost 6 bases, J lost 6 bases, and 10 bases lay in between. The V gene's germline CDR1 is MNHEY and CDR2 SVGEGT. The CDR3 has 12 residues. CDR3 sequence (DNA): TGTGCCAGCAGGGCAAGGGAGGATACGCAGTATTTT. Amino acid sequence: CASRAREDTQYF.

This clonotype was seen repeatedly, ten times or more. V usage is TRBV2 and J usage is TRBJ1-1; maybe TRBD1 (6 bases). This CDR3 spans 17 amino acids. Between the trimmed V and J ends, which lost 4 bases and 2 bases, there was a span of 20 bases. CDR1 and CDR2 from the germline V gene are SNHLY and FYNNEI. Written as DNA, the CDR3 is TGTGCCAGCAGTGGTCTAGGGGGAGGGCCTTACAACACTGAAGCTTTCTTT. Protein product: CASSGLGGGPYNTEAFF. The full variable domain, with the rest looked up from reference TRBV2 and TRBJ1-1, is EPEVTQTPSHQVTQMGQEVILRCVPISNHLYFYWYRQILGQKVEFLVSFYNNEISEKSEIFDDQFSVERPDGSNFTLKIRSTKLEDSAMYFCASSGLGGGPYNTEAFFGQGTRLTVV.

The chain has TRBV19 and TRBJ1-1; TRBD1 agrees at 8 bases. This CDR3 is built from 13 residues. CDR1 is LNHDA and CDR2 is SQIVND in the germline V gene (reference sequence). With 4 bases clipped from V and 10 bases from J, the junction kept 8 bases outside the gene matches. CDR3 sequence (DNA): TGTGCCAGTAGTAGAACCGGGACAGGAGGAGCTTTCTTT. Its protein product is CASSRTGTGGAFF.

This clonotype was counted at least ten times. This chain joins TRBV18 and TRBJ2-5, with D hard to call. Germline CDR1 is KGHSH and CDR2 is LQKENI. The ends were cut back, 5 bases at V and 4 bases at J, with 17 bases in the middle. This CDR3 is built from 15 residues. In DNA form, the CDR3 reads TGTGCCAGCTCAACAGTGGGCCTGGGATTAGAGACCCAGTACTTC. Translation gives CASSTVGLGLETQYF.

J is TRBJ2-2 and V is TRBV20-1; D not resolved. The CDR3 spans 9 residues. The germline V gene encodes CDR1 DFQATT and CDR2 SNEGSKA (reference sequence). Here the CDR3 DNA reads TGCCCCCCCTCTGGGGAGCTGTTTTTT. It translates to CPPSGELFF.

There are many counts of this clonotype. The chain carries TRBV29-1 and TRBJ1-2, with 12 bases aligning to TRBD1. This CDR3 spans 14 amino acids. Germline values: CDR1 SQVTM, CDR2 ANQGSEA. V dropped 3 bases and J dropped 6; count of bases not matched to a gene: 5. This CDR3 reads CSVERGQGANGYTF. CDR3 bases: TGCAGCGTTGAGAGGGGACAGGGGGCGAATGGCTACACCTTC.

This clonotype was seen repeatedly, ten times or more. The V call is TRBV10-1, the J call TRBJ2-7; 8 bases align to TRBD1. Trimming at V came to 2 bases and at J to 7 bases, leaving 1 base not matched to a gene. Germline assignment: CDR1 WNHNN and CDR2 SYGVQD (reference sequence). CDR3 length: 12 residues. The CDR3 DNA sequence: TGCGCCAGCAGTGAGACAGGGGGGGAGCAGTACTTC. Translated, it gives CASSETGGEQYF.

The chain has TRBV7-6 and TRBJ2-3; 11 nucleotides match TRBD1. CDR1 and CDR2 (germline): SGHVS, FNYEAQ. V shed 6 bases and J 7 bases; nucleotides not matched to a gene: 12. The CDR3 extends over 16 amino acids. The CDR3 spells CASSPQGDRGRNTQYF. CDR3 DNA sequence: TGTGCCAGCAGTCCACAGGGGGACAGGGGGAGAAATACGCAGTATTTT.

This clonotype has a handful of counts. The chain employs TRBV3-1 and TRBJ1-4; D is uncertain. Germline values: CDR1 LGHDT, CDR2 YNNKEL (reference sequence). This CDR3 comprises 12 residues. Trimming stripped 3 bases from V and 7 bases from J, with 6 bases between. This CDR3 is CASSQYREKLFF. The CDR3 nucleotides are TGTGCCAGCAGCCAGTACCGTGAAAAACTGTTTTTT.

This clonotype was counted at least ten times. J is TRBJ1-1 and V is TRBV29-1; D remains unclear. The CDR3 runs 12 residues. Trimming took off 4 bases at V and 1 base at J, with 7 bases between the two ends. The germline V gene has CDR1 SQVTM and CDR2 ANQGSEA. CDR3: CSVGTWNTEAFF. DNA of the CDR3: TGCAGCGTTGGCACGTGGAACACTGAAGCTTTCTTT.

On this clonotype: Being one base from a much bigger clone, this may be a read error. The chain uses TRBV2 and TRBJ2-2; the D gene could be TRBD1 or TRBD2 (5 bases each). Trimming cost V 10 bases and J 3 bases, with 12 bases left between them. CDR1 is SNHLY and CDR2 is FYNNEI in the germline V gene. This CDR3 region has 13 residues. The CDR3 DNA is TGTGCCACCGGACGGGGCGACACCGGGGAGCTGTTTTTT. As protein: CATGRGDTGELFF. Using reference TRBV2 and TRBJ2-2 for the parts outside the CDR3, the full variable domain is EPEVTQTPSHQVTQMGQEVILRCVPISNHLYFYWYRQILGQKVEFLVSFYNNEISEKSEIFDDQFSVERPDGSNFTLKIRSTKLEDSAMYFCATGRGDTGELFFGEGSRLTVL.

This clonotype was seen many times. The chain is built from TRBV12-3 or TRBV12-4 and TRBJ1-5, with D perhaps matching TRBD1 (5 bases). V shed 1 base and J shed 6 bases, with 13 bases lying between them. This CDR3 region has 15 residues. CDR3 bases: TGTGCCAGCAGTTTAGTGGGGGTGGGGGGTCAGCCCCAGCATTTT. This sequence encodes CASSLVGVGGQPQHF.

This sequence joins TRBV20-1 and TRBJ1-2; a weak D match, TRBD1 (5 bases). The germline V gene has CDR1 DFQATT and CDR2 SNEGSKA (reference sequence). Trimming shortened V by 5 bases and J by 7 bases, and 17 bases separated the two germline ends. The CDR3 consists of 13 residues. The CDR3 sequence is CSAAASGVRGYTF. CDR3 DNA: TGCAGTGCTGCTGCGTCGGGGGTGCGTGGCTACACCTTC.

The sample holds many counts of this clonotype. This sequence joins TRBV19 and TRBJ1-1; 9 nucleotides align to TRBD1. The junction had 23 bases not matched to a gene; V was cut back by 10 bases and J by 2 bases. From germline, CDR1 is LNHDA and CDR2 SQIVND (reference sequence). CDR3 length: 19 residues. The CDR3 nucleotides are TGTGCCACTCTCTGTGGACAGGGGCCATCATGCGGCACAAACACTGAAGCTTTCTTT. Its translation is CATLCGQGPSCGTNTEAFF. The complete variable domain, with remaining parts taken from reference TRBV19 and TRBJ1-1, reads DGGITQSPKYLFRKEGQNVTLSCEQNLNHDAMYWYRQDPGQGLRLIYYSQIVNDFQKGDIAEGYSVSREKKESFPLTVTSAQKNPTAFYLCATLCGQGPSCGTNTEAFFGQGTRLTVV.

Ten or more counts support this clonotype. The chain recombines TRBV5-1 with TRBJ2-7; TRBD1 aligns across 7 bases. The length of the CDR3 is 14 residues. Germline CDR1 reads SGHRS; CDR2 reads YFSETQ. V lost 2 bases, J lost 2 bases, and 4 bases stayed unmatched. For the CDR3, the DNA is TGCGCCAGCAGCTTCAGGGGGAAAACCTACGAGCAGTACTTC. Translated: CASSFRGKTYEQYF.

The chain is built from TRBV9 and TRBJ2-1; maybe TRBD1 (5 bases). This CDR3 is 14 amino acids long. The V and J ends lost 4 bases and 4 bases respectively, with 12 bases between them. Germline V lookup: CDR1 SGDLS, CDR2 YYNGEE. CDR3 sequence reads: CASSPTDTYNEQFF. In nucleotides, the CDR3 is TGTGCCAGCAGCCCGACGGACACTTACAATGAGCAGTTCTTC.

The table lists this clonotype with a few counts. The rearrangement uses TRBV3-1 and TRBJ1-6, with TRBD1 as a possible D gene (5 bases). The germline V gene encodes CDR1 LGHDT and CDR2 YNNKEL (reference sequence). Trimming removed 3 bases from V and 3 bases from J, with 12 bases in between. The CDR3 spans 16 residues. The CDR3 is CASSHSRGSYNSPLHF. DNA for the CDR3: TGTGCCAGCAGCCATTCGAGGGGTAGCTATAATTCACCCCTCCACTTT.

This clonotype appeared a few times. The rearrangement uses TRBV20-1 and TRBJ2-7; TRBD2 matches 14 bases. V was pared by 5 bases and J by 6 bases, with 9 bases of the junction left unmatched. Germline V gene lookup returns CDR1 DFQATT and CDR2 SNEGSKA (reference sequence). The CDR3 spans 15 residues. The chain's CDR3 is CSALGLAGGAVEQYF. CDR3 bases: TGCAGTGCTCTTGGACTAGCGGGAGGCGCGGTCGAGCAGTACTTC.

This clonotype was seen repeatedly, ten times or more. The chain recombines TRBV7-2 with TRBJ2-7; the match to TRBD1 covers 9 bases. Germline trimming cut 5 bases from V and 6 bases from J; bases unmatched to any gene: 11. This CDR3 is 15 amino acids long. Per germline, CDR1 SGHTA and CDR2 FQGNSA. The CDR3 nucleotides are TGTGCCAGCAGCCCTCCTGGGACAGGGTCCCTCGAGCAGTACTTC. It translates to CASSPPGTGSLEQYF.

This chain joins TRBV29-1 and TRBJ2-6; D is tentatively TRBD1 or TRBD2 (5 bases each). The germline V gene has CDR1 SQVTM and CDR2 ANQGSEA. This CDR3 is built from 15 residues. The V end lost 5 bases, the J end lost 0 bases, and 11 bases lay between the germline ends. This CDR3 reads CSVHEGSSGANVLTF. CDR3 sequence (DNA): TGCAGCGTTCATGAGGGGAGCTCTGGGGCCAACGTCCTGACTTTC.

This chain uses TRBV6-4 with TRBJ2-3; the match to TRBD2 covers 11 bases. Germline loops: CDR1 MRHNA, CDR2 SNTAGT. The CDR3 is 16 residues long. Trimming took 5 bases from V and 1 from J; bases not matched to a gene: 5. CDR3 loop: CASSQGLAGGTDTQYF. Here the CDR3 DNA reads TGTGCCAGCAGTCAAGGACTAGCGGGCGGCACAGATACGCAGTATTTT.

This clonotype showed up many times. The chain joins TRBV5-1 to TRBJ1-2; possible D gene TRBD1, 5 bases. Germline V gene lookup returns CDR1 SGHRS and CDR2 YFSETQ. The CDR3 sequence is 14 residues long. Trimming took off 7 bases at V and 8 bases at J, with 21 bases between the two ends. The CDR3, as DNA: TGCGCCAGCCGCCTACAGGAGACCAGAGGGGGCTACACCTTC. This codes for CASRLQETRGGYTF. Together with reference TRBV5-1 and TRBJ1-2, the CDR3 gives the full variable domain: KAGVTQTPRYLIKTRGQQVTLSCSPISGHRSVSWYQQTPGQGLQFLFEYFSETQRNKGNFPGRFSGRQFSNSRSEMNVSTLELGDSALYLCASRLQETRGGYTFGSGTRLTVV.

This clonotype has at least ten counts. The rearrangement links TRBV12-3 or TRBV12-4 to TRBJ2-3, with 8 nucleotides matching TRBD2. The trim removed 6 bases at V and 5 bases at J, leaving 10 bases unmatched. CDR3 length: 15 residues. The CDR3 spells CASRPSGSLGDTQYF. The CDR3, as DNA: TGTGCCAGCAGACCCAGCGGGAGCCTAGGAGATACGCAGTATTTT.

In its sample, this clonotype was seen a few times. The gene calls are TRBV18 and TRBJ2-5, with D hard to call. Trimming shortened V by 0 bases and J by 4 bases, and 6 bases separated the two germline ends. This CDR3 region has 13 residues. The germline gives CDR1 KGHSH, CDR2 LQKENI. The CDR3 loop is CASSPPVTETQYF. The CDR3 coding sequence is TGTGCCAGCTCACCACCGGTTACAGAGACCCAGTACTTC.

This clonotype was picked up many times. The chain links TRBV7-9 to TRBJ2-7; D is undetermined. Germline CDR1 and CDR2: SEHNR and FQNEAQ (reference sequence). V was shortened by 5 bases and J by 6 bases, with 23 bases between the two germline ends. The CDR3 sequence is 16 residues long. The CDR3 spells CASSHSRERPRSEQYF. In nucleotides, the CDR3 is TGTGCCAGCAGCCACTCACGAGAGCGCCCGCGGTCCGAGCAGTACTTC. Using reference TRBV7-9 and TRBJ2-7 for the parts outside the CDR3, the full variable domain is DTGVSQNPRHKITKRGQNVTFRCDPISEHNRLYWYRQTLGQGPEFLTYFQNEAQLEKSRLLSDRFSAERPKGSFSTLEIQRTEQGDSAMYLCASSHSRERPRSEQYFGPGTRLTVT.

This clonotype was observed at least ten times. The chain links TRBV27 to TRBJ2-3; 10 positions agree with TRBD2. CDR1 and CDR2 (germline): MNHEY, SMNVEV (reference sequence). With 5 bases clipped from V and 4 bases from J, the junction kept 9 bases outside the gene matches. The CDR3 length is 16 residues. CDR3 residues: CASSTLASGRPDTQYF. The CDR3 nucleotides read TGTGCCAGCAGTACACTAGCTAGCGGGAGACCAGATACGCAGTATTTT.

The CDR3 spells CASSLTERTYEQYF. The CDR3 DNA reads TGTGCCAGCAGCTTAACGGAAAGAACCTACGAGCAGTACTTC. V gene TRBV7-9 combines with J gene TRBJ2-7; unclear D gene. V was cut by 2 bases and J by 2 bases, with 10 bases left in between. This CDR3 has 14 residues. Germline V gene lookup returns CDR1 SEHNR and CDR2 FQNEAQ (reference sequence).